The 4 T cell receptor beta chains presented below share a single source sample, sequenced in a study of T cell responses to AZD1222 COVID-19 vaccine listed by TCRdb under 2021. The library was prepared using the immunoSEQ multiplex PCR assay. TCRdb re-hosts the immuneACCESS table, in-frame sequences only. Its copies lack some clones; in the studies checked, an unresolved V gene accounts for under half of them, and the cause for the rest is not known. This sample has tens of thousands of clones in its table, and more than 65% of those were observed once. Around 20% of the sample lies in the top ten. The sample's time point label is to be understood as: baseline before first vaccination. The treatment or condition tag for this specimen amounts to: meningococcal conjugate vaccine given as trial control. The material sequenced was peripheral blood, taken on day 0 of MenACWY control vaccination. All receptors come from an adult in good health.

This clone has just a few counts. The V and J genes are TRBV5-4 and TRBJ2-7; the D gene is possibly TRBD2 (6 bases). This CDR3 contains 14 residues. CDR1 and CDR2 (germline): SGHNT, YYREEE (reference sequence). V was cut by 4 bases and J by 6 bases, with 17 bases left in between. The CDR3 region is CASSRALRETEQYF. CDR3 nucleotide sequence: TGTGCCAGCAGCCGAGCCCTCCGGGAGACCGAGCAGTACTTC.

The rearrangement uses TRBV4-1 and TRBJ2-1; no clear D. The CDR3 has 13 amino acids. V lost 4 bases to trimming and J lost 8 bases, with 12 bases between them. CDR1 is MGHRA, CDR2 YSYEKL, per germline. The CDR3 bases are TGCGCCAGCAGCCTAGCTGAGTACTATGAGCAGTTCTTC. Translating gives CASSLAEYYEQFF.

The gene calls are TRBV2 and TRBJ2-7, with 8 bases that match TRBD2. The germline V gene encodes CDR1 SNHLY and CDR2 FYNNEI. The ends lost 5 bases at V and 4 bases at J; junction bases unmatched: 10. The length of the CDR3 is 15 residues. In nucleotides, the CDR3 is TGTGCCAGCAGTCGGAGAACCGGCGGGAGGTACGAGCAGTACGTC. It codes for CASSRRTGGRYEQYV.

The chain couples TRBV7-2 to TRBJ2-1; D remains ambiguous. Germline CDR1 reads SGHTA; CDR2 reads FQGNSA. The CDR3 is 12 amino acids. Trimming took 1 base from V and 8 from J, leaving 6 bases between them. This CDR3 reads CASSLGGYEQFF. The CDR3 DNA follows: TGTGCCAGCAGCTTAGGGGGTTATGAGCAGTTCTTC.